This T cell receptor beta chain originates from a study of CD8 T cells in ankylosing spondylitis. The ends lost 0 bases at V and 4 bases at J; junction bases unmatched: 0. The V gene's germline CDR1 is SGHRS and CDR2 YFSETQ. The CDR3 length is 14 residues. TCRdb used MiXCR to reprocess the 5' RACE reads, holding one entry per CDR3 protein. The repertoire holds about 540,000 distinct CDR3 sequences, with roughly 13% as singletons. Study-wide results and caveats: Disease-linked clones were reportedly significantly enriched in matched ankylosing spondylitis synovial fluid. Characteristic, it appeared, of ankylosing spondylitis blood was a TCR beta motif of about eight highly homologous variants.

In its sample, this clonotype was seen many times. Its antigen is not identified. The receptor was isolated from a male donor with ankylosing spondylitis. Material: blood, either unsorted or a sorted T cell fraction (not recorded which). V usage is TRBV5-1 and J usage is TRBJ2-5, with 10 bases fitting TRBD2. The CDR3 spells CASSLGLAGETQYF. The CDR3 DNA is TGCGCCAGCAGCTTGGGACTAGCGGGAGAGACCCAGTACTTC.